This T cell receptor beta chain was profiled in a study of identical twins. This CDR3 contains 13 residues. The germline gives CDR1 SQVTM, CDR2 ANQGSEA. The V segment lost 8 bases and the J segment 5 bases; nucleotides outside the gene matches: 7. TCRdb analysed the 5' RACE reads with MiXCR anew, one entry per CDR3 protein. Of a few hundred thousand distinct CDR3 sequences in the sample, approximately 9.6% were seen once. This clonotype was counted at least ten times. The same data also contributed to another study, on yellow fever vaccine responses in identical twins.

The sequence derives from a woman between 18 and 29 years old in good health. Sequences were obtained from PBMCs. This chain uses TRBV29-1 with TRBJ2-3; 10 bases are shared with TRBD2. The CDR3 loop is CSQTERGGDTQYF. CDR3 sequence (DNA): TGCAGCCAAACGGAGCGGGGGGGAGATACGCAGTATTTT.